The 2 T cell receptor beta chains below were found in one sample sequenced in a study of T cells in Graves' hyperthyroidism and ophthalmopathy. Template material for amplifying TCR beta CDR3 regions consisted of RNA transcripts. The HTBI primer set was used in a first-round RT-PCR of the TCR CDR3. TCRdb used MiXCR to reprocess the multiplex PCR reads, holding one entry per CDR3 protein. Of about 210,000 distinct CDR3 sequences in the sample, about 15% were seen once. The sample comprised blood. The origin of the receptors is a man between 45 and 60 years old with Graves' hyperthyroidism.

A single count supports this clonotype. This chain joins TRBV29-1 and TRBJ2-5, with D possibly being TRBD1 or TRBD2 (6 bases each). V was cut by 1 base and J by 4 bases, with 16 bases left in between. Germline CDR1 SQVTM, CDR2 ANQGSEA. The length of the CDR3 is 15 residues. CDR3 loop: CSVEVPGASRETQYF. CDR3 DNA sequence: TGCAGCGTTGAAGTACCGGGGGCGTCGAGAGAGACCCAGTACTTC.

This clonotype was counted at least ten times. The rearrangement links TRBV6-1 to TRBJ2-1, with 10 positions matching TRBD2. Germline CDR1 MNHNS, CDR2 SASEGT. The CDR3 is 16 residues long. With V trimmed by 5 bases and J by 0 bases, 4 bases remained unmatched. The CDR3 sequence is CASSRTSGGSYNEQFF. CDR3 DNA: TGTGCCAGCAGTCGGACTAGCGGAGGCTCCTACAATGAGCAGTTCTTC.